Following are 27 T cell receptor beta chains from one sample sequenced in a study of OX40 agonist ivuxolimab in advanced cancers. This table comes from immunoSEQ multiplex PCR, and its TCRdb copy is limited to in-frame clones, with some not included. This sample yields about 51,000 clones, of which around nine tenths are seen a single time; around 3.3% belongs to the top ten. The input for sequencing was CD4+ or CD8+ T cells sorted from blood, taken in a trial of the OX40 agonist ivuxolimab. The receptors shown here come from an adult with an advanced solid tumor such as melanoma, head and neck, liver or kidney cancer.

Comment on this clone: A read error may produce the germline difference seen at one junction end. The chain uses TRBV2 and TRBJ1-2; D gene unclear. Germline CDR1 and CDR2: SNHLY and FYNNEI. CDR3 length equals 11 residues. CDR3 DNA sequence: TGTGCCAGCAGTAAAAGGGCAGGAGCCCATTTC. Protein: CASSKRAGAHF.

The rearrangement joins TRBV7-6 to TRBJ2-7; D is uncertain. The V end was cut by 3 bases, the J end by 7 bases, with 16 bases between. From germline, CDR1 is SGHVS and CDR2 FNYEAQ. The CDR3 has 14 residues. The CDR3 nucleotides read TGTGCCAGCAGCTTTGGAAGAGGAATGGGGGAGCAGTACTTC. It specifies CASSFGRGMGEQYF.

The CDR3 DNA follows: TGTGCCTGGAGTGAAGGCCGGAGGCTCACAGATACGCAGTATTTT. It yields the protein CAWSEGRRLTDTQYF. The genes are TRBV30 and TRBJ2-3, with D possibly TRBD2 on 5 matching bases. V was pared by 1 base and J by 2 bases, with 13 bases between. Germline assignment: CDR1 GTSNPN and CDR2 SVGIG (reference sequence). The CDR3 has 15 residues.

The chain carries TRBV2 and TRBJ1-1, with D possibly matching TRBD1 (5 bases). Germline V gives CDR1 SNHLY, CDR2 FYNNEI. V was trimmed by 7 bases and J by 3 bases, leaving 12 bases between them. The CDR3 contains 13 residues. Written as DNA, the CDR3 is TGTGCCAGCAATCTCGGGGGGGACACTGAAGCTTTCTTT. Protein product: CASNLGGDTEAFF. Full variable domain (outside the CDR3, taken from reference TRBV2 and TRBJ1-1): EPEVTQTPSHQVTQMGQEVILRCVPISNHLYFYWYRQILGQKVEFLVSFYNNEISEKSEIFDDQFSVERPDGSNFTLKIRSTKLEDSAMYFCASNLGGDTEAFFGQGTRLTVV.

The gene calls are TRBV30 and TRBJ2-7; no reliable D call. Germline V lookup: CDR1 GTSNPN, CDR2 SVGIG (reference sequence). The germline V and J ends were trimmed by 0 bases and 0 bases, with 12 bases remaining between them. The CDR3 extends over 15 amino acids. CDR3 sequence (DNA): TGTGCCTGGAGTGTACAGCACAGAAGCTCCTACGAGCAGTACTTC. Protein: CAWSVQHRSSYEQYF.

The chain has TRBV30 and TRBJ2-3, with TRBD2 identical over 8 bases. Germline values: CDR1 GTSNPN, CDR2 SVGIG (reference sequence). The CDR3 is 14 residues long. The junction had 5 bases not matched to a gene; V was cut back by 2 bases and J by 4 bases. CDR3 loop: CAWSLGLGSDTQYF. DNA for the CDR3: TGTGCCTGGAGTCTGGGACTAGGGTCAGATACGCAGTATTTT.

The chain recombines TRBV11-2 with TRBJ2-3, with 12 bases fitting TRBD2. Germline CDR1 and CDR2: SGHAT and FQNNGV. The J segment lost 3 bases and the V segment lost 6 bases, leaving 7 bases of the junction unmatched. The CDR3 is 16 amino acids. CDR3 coding DNA: TGTGCCAGCAGAACGACTAGCGGGAGAGGGACAGATACGCAGTATTTT. It is translated as CASRTTSGRGTDTQYF.

This clone turned up a few times. The V gene is TRBV7-9, the J gene TRBJ2-7, with D hard to call. Germline CDR1 and CDR2: SEHNR and FQNEAQ (reference sequence). Trimming shortened V by 3 bases and J by 0 bases, and 3 bases separated the two germline ends. CDR3 length equals 12 residues. CDR3 residues: CASSFSSYEQYF. The CDR3 coding sequence is TGTGCCAGCAGCTTCTCCTCCTACGAGCAGTACTTC. Combining the CDR3 with reference TRBV7-9 and TRBJ2-7 gives the whole variable domain DTGVSQNPRHKITKRGQNVTFRCDPISEHNRLYWYRQTLGQGPEFLTYFQNEAQLEKSRLLSDRFSAERPKGSFSTLEIQRTEQGDSAMYLCASSFSSYEQYFGPGTRLTVT.

The J gene is TRBJ2-6, the V gene TRBV7-3, with unresolved D. The CDR3 has 17 residues. V dropped 3 bases and J dropped 0 bases, with 12 bases sitting between them. Germline-derived CDR1 and CDR2 are SGHTA and FQGTGA. Here the CDR3 reads CASSLQSPFSGANVLTF. The CDR3 coding sequence is TGTGCCAGCAGCTTGCAGAGTCCCTTCTCTGGGGCCAACGTCCTGACTTTC.

This chain joins TRBV2 and TRBJ1-1, with 7 bases that match TRBD1. V shed 7 bases, J shed 4 bases, and the junction held 9 bases outside the gene matches. Germline lookup yields CDR1 SNHLY and CDR2 FYNNEI. This CDR3 contains 14 residues. The chain's CDR3 is CASTLTGSSTEAFF. The CDR3 DNA follows: TGTGCCAGCACCCTGACAGGGAGTAGCACTGAAGCTTTCTTT.

This sequence joins TRBV2 and TRBJ1-1; 7 nucleotides match TRBD1. CDR3 length: 13 amino acids. Germline CDR1 is SNHLY and CDR2 is FYNNEI. With 3 bases clipped from V and 5 bases from J, the junction kept 3 bases outside the gene matches. DNA for the CDR3: TGTGCCAGCAGTGACAACAGGGGTACTGAAGCTTTCTTT. This sequence encodes CASSDNRGTEAFF.

This chain links TRBV5-8 with TRBJ2-5; D may be TRBD1 (6 bases). The CDR3 runs to 17 residues. Germline loops: CDR1 SGHTS, CDR2 YDEGEE. V was clipped by 5 bases and J by 0 bases, with 20 bases between them. In DNA form, the CDR3 reads TGTGCCAGCAGTTCCATCCTAGGGGGTGACAACCAAGAGACCCAGTACTTC. This gives the protein CASSSILGGDNQETQYF.

This chain connects TRBV29-1 to TRBJ1-1, with D uncertain. CDR3 length: 12 residues. Trimming pared 5 bases from V and 6 bases from J, leaving 13 bases between. Germline V gives CDR1 SQVTM, CDR2 ANQGSEA. The CDR3: CSVMEGRSEAFF. CDR3 DNA sequence: TGCAGCGTTATGGAGGGAAGGTCTGAAGCTTTCTTT.

The V call is TRBV5-6, the J call TRBJ2-5, with no clear D. Germline V gives CDR1 SGHDT, CDR2 YYEEEE. CDR3 size: 15 residues. V lost 3 bases and J lost 2, with 14 bases in between. The chain's CDR3 is CASSSWWARQETQYF. The DNA for the CDR3 is TGTGCCAGCAGCTCATGGTGGGCGCGGCAAGAGACCCAGTACTTC.

The chain recombines TRBV6-6 with TRBJ2-1; 8 bases fit TRBD1. This CDR3 comprises 15 residues. Per germline, CDR1 MNHNY and CDR2 SVGAGI (reference sequence). After removal of 8 bases from V and 8 bases from J, the junction contained 14 bases not matched to a gene. In DNA form, the CDR3 reads TGTGCCAGCTCGAGGCCTGACAGGGGTATCCATGAGCAGTTCTTC. This translates into CASSRPDRGIHEQFF.

This clone was recorded once. The sample has other DNA sequences that encode this CDR3 too. The J gene is TRBJ2-5, the V gene TRBV30; D gene ambiguous. Germline assignment: CDR1 GTSNPN and CDR2 SVGIG (reference sequence). The CDR3 is 11 residues long. V gave up 0 bases and J gave up 3 bases, with 2 bases separating them. The CDR3 DNA is TGTGCCTGGAGTGTGAAAGAGACCCAGTACTTC. Its protein is CAWSVKETQYF.

The chain couples TRBV2 to TRBJ1-6; tentatively, D is TRBD1 (6 bases). CDR1 and CDR2 (germline): SNHLY, FYNNEI. Trimming removed 6 bases at V and 7 bases at J, with 19 bases between. This CDR3 is 16 amino acids long. CDR3 in amino acids: CASSAEQGLLNSPLHF. CDR3 DNA sequence: TGTGCCAGCAGCGCGGAACAGGGACTACTGAATTCACCCCTCCACTTT.

V gene TRBV6-1 combines with J gene TRBJ1-1; D perhaps matches TRBD1 (6 bases). V was clipped by 7 bases and J by 11 bases, with 20 bases between them. The V gene's germline CDR1 is MNHNS and CDR2 SASEGT. The CDR3 is 13 amino acids. DNA for the CDR3: TGTGCCAGCATACCGACTTTGCAGGGGCGGGCTTTCTTT. Translation gives CASIPTLQGRAFF.

The rearrangement joins TRBV5-6 to TRBJ1-1, with D hard to call. Germline V gene lookup returns CDR1 SGHDT and CDR2 YYEEEE. V was pared by 0 bases and J by 5 bases, with 5 bases between. The CDR3 runs to 12 residues. Here the CDR3 DNA reads TGTGCCAGCAGCTTGGGCCAAACTGAAGCTTTCTTT. Protein product: CASSLGQTEAFF.

The rearrangement links TRBV6-1 to TRBJ1-5; TRBD1 aligns across 10 bases. This CDR3 contains 15 residues. V was pared by 4 bases and J by 3 bases, with 3 bases of the junction left unmatched. Per germline, CDR1 MNHNS and CDR2 SASEGT. The CDR3 DNA reads TGTGCCAGCAGTGGGGACAGGGGAAACAATCAGCCCCAGCATTTT. It codes for CASSGDRGNNQPQHF.

The chain carries TRBV6-5 and TRBJ2-3; 8 nucleotides line up with TRBD2. Germline V lookup: CDR1 MNHEY, CDR2 SVGAGI. The CDR3 totals 14 residues. V was clipped by 8 bases and J by 2 bases; unmatched bases: 6. The CDR3 loop reads CASAVGLATDTQYF. The CDR3 DNA reads TGTGCCAGCGCCGTAGGACTAGCCACAGATACGCAGTATTTT.

The chain has TRBV15 and TRBJ1-4; the D is unclear. The CDR3 totals 14 residues. The V end lost 5 bases, the J end lost 7 bases, and 14 bases lay between the germline ends. In germline, CDR1 is LNHNV, CDR2 YYDKDF (reference sequence). The CDR3 is CATSQVAGREKLFF. The CDR3 DNA is TGTGCCACCAGCCAGGTGGCCGGCCGTGAAAAACTGTTTTTT.

The chain links TRBV5-8 to TRBJ2-7; D is uncertain. Germline V gene sequence: CDR1 SGHTS, CDR2 YDEGEE. Trimming cost V 0 bases and J 8 bases, with 6 bases left between them. This CDR3 is built from 11 residues. The CDR3 protein is CASSLGGKQYF. CDR3 coding DNA: TGTGCCAGCAGCTTGGGGGGTAAGCAGTACTTC.

Only one count was recorded for this clone. The CDR3 spells CASSPIGDGNEKLFF. In DNA form, the CDR3 reads TGTGCCAGCAGTCCTATAGGGGACGGTAATGAAAAACTGTTTTTT. The chain has TRBV5-6 and TRBJ1-4; the D gene is possibly TRBD1 (5 bases). V lost 5 bases and J 4 bases, leaving 15 bases between the germline ends. Per germline, CDR1 SGHDT and CDR2 YYEEEE. The CDR3 is 15 residues long. The full variable domain, in which reference TRBV5-6 and TRBJ1-4 provide the parts outside the CDR3, is DAGVTQSPTHLIKTRGQQVTLRCSPKSGHDTVSWYQQALGQGPQFIFQYYEEEERQRGNFPDRFSGHQFPNYSSELNVNALLLGDSALYLCASSPIGDGNEKLFFGSGTQLSVL.

This clone appeared a single time. The chain joins TRBV28 to TRBJ1-2; 10 positions agree with TRBD1. Germline-derived CDR1 and CDR2 are MDHEN and SYDVKM. J was trimmed by 0 bases and V by 5 bases; bases with no gene match: 12. CDR3 size: 18 residues. DNA for the CDR3: TGTGCCAGCAGTCTAAAACTCTCGGGACAGGGGTCTAACTATGGCTACACCTTC. As protein: CASSLKLSGQGSNYGYTF.

CDR3 bases: TGTGCCAGCATGTCCCGTTGGTTGGGGTTTAAAGGTATCCCCTACAATGAGCAGTTCTTC. Encoded protein: CASMSRWLGFKGIPYNEQFF. The chain recombines TRBV2 with TRBJ2-1, with D hard to call. The CDR3 is 20 residues long. Trimming pared 7 bases from V and 2 bases from J, leaving 30 bases between. Germline CDR1 reads SNHLY; CDR2 reads FYNNEI. The full variable domain, in which reference TRBV2 and TRBJ2-1 provide the parts outside the CDR3, is EPEVTQTPSHQVTQMGQEVILRCVPISNHLYFYWYRQILGQKVEFLVSFYNNEISEKSEIFDDQFSVERPDGSNFTLKIRSTKLEDSAMYFCASMSRWLGFKGIPYNEQFFGPGTRLTVL.

This clone has only a few counts. V usage is TRBV6-5 and J usage is TRBJ1-4; no definite D call. Between the trimmed V and J ends, which lost 10 bases and 3 bases, there was a span of 15 bases. The germline CDR1 and CDR2 sequences are MNHEY and SVGAGI. The CDR3 covers 14 residues. This chain's CDR3 is CATQRQRANEKLFF. In nucleotides, the CDR3 is TGTGCCACTCAGCGGCAGAGGGCTAATGAAAAACTGTTTTTT.